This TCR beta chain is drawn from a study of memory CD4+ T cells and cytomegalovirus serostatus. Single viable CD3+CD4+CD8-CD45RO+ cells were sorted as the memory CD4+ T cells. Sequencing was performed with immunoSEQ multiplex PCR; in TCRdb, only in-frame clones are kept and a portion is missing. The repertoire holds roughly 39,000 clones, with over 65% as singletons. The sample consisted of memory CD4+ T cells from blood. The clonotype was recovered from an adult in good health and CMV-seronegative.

The CDR3 loop is CASSESGREGPLHF. CDR3 sequence (DNA): TGTGCCAGCAGTGAATCCGGCAGGGAGGGGCCCCTCCACTTT. V usage is TRBV25-1 and J usage is TRBJ1-6, with D perhaps matching TRBD1 (5 bases). The V gene's germline CDR1 is MGHDK and CDR2 SYGVNS. V was shortened by 1 base and J by 13 bases, with 14 bases between the two germline ends. This CDR3 has 14 residues.